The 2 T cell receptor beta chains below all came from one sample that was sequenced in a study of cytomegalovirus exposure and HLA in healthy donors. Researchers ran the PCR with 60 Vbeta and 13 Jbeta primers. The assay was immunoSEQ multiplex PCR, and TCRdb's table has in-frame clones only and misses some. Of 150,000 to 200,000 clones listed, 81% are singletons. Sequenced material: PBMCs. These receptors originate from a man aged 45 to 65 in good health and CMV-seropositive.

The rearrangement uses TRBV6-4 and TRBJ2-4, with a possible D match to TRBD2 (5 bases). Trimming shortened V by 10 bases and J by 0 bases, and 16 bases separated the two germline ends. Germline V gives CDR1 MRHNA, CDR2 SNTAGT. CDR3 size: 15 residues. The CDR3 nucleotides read TGTGCCATCCCCCCCAAGCGGTTAGCCAAAAACATTCAGTACTTC. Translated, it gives CAIPPKRLAKNIQYF.

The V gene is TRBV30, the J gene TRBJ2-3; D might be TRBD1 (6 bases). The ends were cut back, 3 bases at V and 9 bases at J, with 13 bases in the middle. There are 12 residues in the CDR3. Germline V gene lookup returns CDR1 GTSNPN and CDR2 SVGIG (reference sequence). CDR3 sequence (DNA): TGTGCCTGGAGCGCCAGGGGACGGACGCAGTATTTT. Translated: CAWSARGRTQYF.